Listed here are 9 T cell receptor beta chains from one sample, sequenced in a study of blood T cell repertoires in COVID-19. Generated by immunoSEQ multiplex PCR, the TCRdb table keeps only in-frame clones and is missing some. The sample includes roughly 140,000 clones, around nine tenths of them seen just once. The sample consisted of PBMCs or T cells enriched from blood (not recorded which). The receptor set was obtained from a woman in her 30s with acute COVID-19.

The CDR3: CASKTDPAGGTQYF. CDR3 nucleotide sequence: TGTGCCAGTAAGACGGACCCGGCAGGGGGTACGCAGTATTTT. J is TRBJ2-3 and V is TRBV19, with TRBD1 matching 7 bases. The CDR3 is made up of 14 amino acids. Germline lookup yields CDR1 LNHDA and CDR2 SQIVND (reference sequence). Unmatched junction bases numbered 12, after V lost 7 bases and J lost 8 bases.

The chain couples TRBV7-9 to TRBJ1-2, with no clear D. The V gene's germline CDR1 is SEHNR and CDR2 FQNEAQ (reference sequence). This CDR3 is 15 amino acids long. Trimming took off 4 bases at V and 2 bases at J, with 14 bases between the two ends. CDR3 sequence: CASSSEGLGNYGYTF. DNA for the CDR3: TGTGCCAGCAGCTCGGAGGGTCTGGGGAACTATGGCTACACCTTC.

The V and J genes are TRBV5-1 and TRBJ2-1; tentative D call: TRBD2 (6 bases). Trimming left V 1 base short and J 9 bases short, with 8 bases between. The CDR3 length is 12 residues. Per the germline V gene, CDR1 is SGHRS and CDR2 is YFSETQ. The CDR3 loop reads CASSLTSPEQFF. The CDR3 nucleotides are TGCGCCAGCAGCTTGACTAGCCCTGAGCAGTTCTTC.

The V call is TRBV5-1, the J call TRBJ2-5; 8 bases line up with TRBD1. Germline-derived CDR1 and CDR2 are SGHRS and YFSETQ. J gave up 4 bases and V 2 bases, and 1 base lay outside the gene matches. This CDR3 comprises 13 residues. The CDR3 reads CASSLQGGETQYF. In DNA form, the CDR3 reads TGCGCCAGCAGCTTACAGGGGGGAGAGACCCAGTACTTC.

The V call is TRBV11-2, the J call TRBJ1-1; TRBD1 matches 8 bases. In germline, CDR1 is SGHAT, CDR2 FQNNGV. The ends lost 4 bases at V and 6 bases at J; junction bases unmatched: 4. The CDR3 consists of 13 residues. CDR3 sequence reads: CASSYDRGAEAFF. The CDR3 coding sequence is TGTGCCAGCAGCTACGACAGGGGCGCTGAAGCTTTCTTT. The full variable domain, completed using reference TRBV11-2 and TRBJ1-1, is EAGVAQSPRYKIIEKRQSVAFWCNPISGHATLYWYQQILGQGPKLLIQFQNNGVVDDSQLPKDRFSAERLKGVDSTLKIQPAKLEDSAVYLCASSYDRGAEAFFGQGTRLTVV.

CDR3 nucleotides: TGTGCCAGCAGCCACGAGCGGAGGGCCCAAGAGACCCAGTACTTC. This encodes CASSHERRAQETQYF. V gene TRBV3-1 (or the pseudogene TRBV3-2) combines with J gene TRBJ2-5, with D perhaps matching TRBD2 (6 bases). V gave up 3 bases and J gave up 1 base, with 12 bases separating them. The germline gives CDR1 LGHDT, CDR2 YNNKEL (reference sequence). The CDR3 runs 15 residues.

CDR3 coding DNA: TGTGCCAGCAGTTTCGGGGGTAATAGCAATGAAAAACTGTTTTTT. This codes for CASSFGGNSNEKLFF. V is TRBV28 and J is TRBJ1-4, with D maybe TRBD1 (5 bases). V lost 3 bases and J lost 5, with 13 bases in between. This CDR3 has 15 amino acids. Germline assignment: CDR1 MDHEN and CDR2 SYDVKM.

The chain carries TRBV4-2 and TRBJ2-7; 10 bases are shared with TRBD2. The germline CDR1 and CDR2 sequences are LGHNA and YNFKEQ. The CDR3 contains 13 residues. Trimming at V came to 4 bases and at J to 7 bases, leaving 4 bases not matched to a gene. The CDR3 DNA follows: TGTGCCAGCAGCCCGGGACTAGCGCGAGAGCAGTACTTC. Translating it yields CASSPGLAREQYF.

This clone has just a few counts. The V gene is TRBV27, the J gene TRBJ2-7; 7 bases fit TRBD1. Trimming cost V 4 bases and J 1 base; bases outside gene matches: 1. CDR1 and CDR2 from the germline V gene are MNHEY and SMNVEV (reference sequence). This CDR3 is built from 13 residues. This chain's CDR3 is CASSWGQSYEQYF. CDR3 sequence (DNA): TGTGCCAGCAGTTGGGGACAGTCCTACGAGCAGTACTTC.